The 19 T cell receptor beta chains listed next were all sequenced from one sample in a study of shared clonotypes between healthy human individuals. Assay used: immunoSEQ multiplex PCR; TCRdb lists only in-frame clones, some missing. The sample includes 980,000 or so clones, 60% to 85% seen only once; the top ten take approximately 1.5%. Material for sequencing was memory CD4+ T cells sorted from blood. As for subset: CD45RA-negative fraction. These receptors were collected from a man aged 18 to 29 in good health.

The chain is built from TRBV7-2 and TRBJ1-5, with D maybe TRBD1 (5 bases). Germline CDR1 and CDR2: SGHTA and FQGNSA. The ends were cut back, 5 bases at V and 1 base at J, with 15 bases in the middle. The CDR3 consists of 16 residues. CDR3 coding DNA: TGTGCCAGCAGCCAGGGTGGGGGTTGGAGCAATCAGCCCCAGCATTTT. Translating gives CASSQGGGWSNQPQHF.

J is TRBJ2-1 and V is TRBV5-4; 8 bases are a match to TRBD2. The CDR3 is 15 amino acids. Trimming took 5 bases from V and 8 from J; bases not matched to a gene: 12. Germline CDR1 SGHNT, CDR2 YYREEE (reference sequence). The CDR3 coding sequence is TGTGCCAGCAGTTCCTCGACTAGCGAATCATATGAGCAGTTCTTC. As protein: CASSSSTSESYEQFF. Full variable domain (rest looked up from reference TRBV5-4 and TRBJ2-1): ETGVTQSPTHLIKTRGQQVTLRCSSQSGHNTVSWYQQALGQGPQFIFQYYREEENGRGNFPPRFSGLQFPNYSSELNVNALELDDSALYLCASSSSTSESYEQFFGPGTRLTVL.

CDR3: CASSLLEFTGELFF. The CDR3 DNA follows: TGTGCCAGCAGCTTATTAGAGTTCACCGGGGAGCTGTTTTTT. The chain recombines TRBV7-9 with TRBJ2-2, with D unclear. CDR1 is SEHNR and CDR2 is FQNEAQ in the germline V gene (reference sequence). The CDR3 loop spans 14 amino acids. The V end was cut by 2 bases, the J end by 4 bases, with 8 bases between.

The rearrangement uses TRBV4-1 and TRBJ2-3, with D maybe TRBD2 (5 bases). The length of the CDR3 is 15 residues. Trimming removed 8 bases from V and 5 bases from J, with 20 bases in between. The V gene's germline CDR1 is MGHRA and CDR2 YSYEKL. The chain's CDR3 is CASDPLGFGKDTQYF. Written as DNA, the CDR3 is TGCGCCAGCGACCCTCTGGGGTTCGGGAAAGATACGCAGTATTTT.

CDR3 sequence: CASSLTGVAGNTIYF. In DNA form, the CDR3 reads TGTGCCAGCAGCCTCACAGGGGTTGCTGGAAACACCATATATTTT. This chain links TRBV5-6 with TRBJ1-3; 7 nucleotides agree with TRBD1. V was pared by 4 bases and J by 2 bases, with 6 bases of the junction left unmatched. Germline lookup yields CDR1 SGHDT and CDR2 YYEEEE. This CDR3 is built from 15 residues.

The chain couples TRBV29-1 to TRBJ1-2; no clear D. V lost 3 bases to trimming and J lost 8 bases, with 10 bases between them. Per the germline V gene, CDR1 is SQVTM and CDR2 is ANQGSEA. CDR3 length: 11 residues. The CDR3 nucleotides read TGCAGCGTTGATGGTATTCGGGGCTACACCTTC. It yields the protein CSVDGIRGYTF.

V is TRBV5-4 and J is TRBJ2-7; 8 bases match TRBD1. Per the germline V gene, CDR1 is SGHNT and CDR2 is YYREEE (reference sequence). V lost 9 bases and J lost 3; bases outside the gene matches: 8. The CDR3 runs to 13 residues. The CDR3 here is CANPGQVDYEQYF. DNA for the CDR3: TGTGCCAACCCGGGACAGGTCGACTACGAGCAGTACTTC. Full variable domain (missing parts from reference TRBV5-4 and TRBJ2-7): ETGVTQSPTHLIKTRGQQVTLRCSSQSGHNTVSWYQQALGQGPQFIFQYYREEENGRGNFPPRFSGLQFPNYSSELNVNALELDDSALYLCANPGQVDYEQYFGPGTRLTVT.

The chain recombines TRBV10-3 with TRBJ2-3, with 15 nucleotides matching TRBD2. Germline V gene data show CDR1 as ENHRY and CDR2 as SYGVKD. Unmatched junction bases numbered 10, after V lost 0 bases and J lost 6 bases. The CDR3 consists of 19 residues. The CDR3 region is CAISESRTSGGAIEDTQYF. CDR3 DNA: TGTGCCATCAGTGAGTCTCGGACTAGCGGGGGGGCTATAGAGGATACGCAGTATTTT.

Comment on this clone: The junction and the germline gene differ at one end; a read error may be behind it. The chain combines TRBV2 with TRBJ1-2; no clear D. The CDR3 consists of 11 residues. Germline V gene sequence: CDR1 SNHLY, CDR2 FYNNEI. CDR3 in DNA: TGTGCCAGCAGTGTGGAGCTAGAGCCTCTCTTC. This sequence encodes CASSVELEPLF. Variable domain in full (rest from reference TRBV2 and TRBJ1-2): EPEVTQTPSHQVTQMGQEVILRCVPISNHLYFYWYRQILGQKVEFLVSFYNNEISEKSEIFDDQFSVERPDGSNFTLKIRSTKLEDSAMYFCASSVELEPLFGSGTRLTVV.

The chain carries TRBV5-1 and TRBJ2-1, with 9 bases lining up with TRBD2. Germline V gene sequence: CDR1 SGHRS, CDR2 YFSETQ. The CDR3 is 16 amino acids. V dropped 0 bases and J dropped 6; count of bases not matched to a gene: 7. This chain's CDR3 is CASSLARSGGLNEQFF. Here the CDR3 DNA reads TGCGCCAGCAGCTTGGCTAGAAGCGGGGGGCTCAATGAGCAGTTCTTC. Combining the CDR3 with reference TRBV5-1 and TRBJ2-1 gives the whole variable domain KAGVTQTPRYLIKTRGQQVTLSCSPISGHRSVSWYQQTPGQGLQFLFEYFSETQRNKGNFPGRFSGRQFSNSRSEMNVSTLELGDSALYLCASSLARSGGLNEQFFGPGTRLTVL.

Concerning this clone itself: A much larger clone differs from this one at a single base, so this may be a read error. This sequence joins TRBV9 and TRBJ2-4, with 8 bases that match TRBD1. This CDR3 comprises 14 residues. The germline CDR1 and CDR2 sequences are SGDLS and YYNGEE. The V and J ends lost 0 bases and 4 bases, in that order; junction bases with no gene match: 0. CDR3 in amino acids: CASSVGTGKNIQYF. The CDR3 DNA is TGTGCCAGCAGCGTAGGGACAGGGAAAAACATTCAGTACTTC.

The rearrangement uses TRBV5-5 and TRBJ1-3, with D perhaps TRBD1 (5 bases). CDR1 is SGHKS, CDR2 YYEKEE, per germline (reference sequence). The CDR3 contains 15 residues. Trimming left V 0 bases short and J 2 bases short, with 9 bases between. The CDR3 loop is CASSLGGAPGNTIYF. The CDR3 bases are TGTGCCAGCAGCTTGGGCGGGGCCCCTGGAAACACCATATATTTT. The variable domain in full, with the rest retrieved from reference TRBV5-5 and TRBJ1-3, is DAGVTQSPTHLIKTRGQQVTLRCSPISGHKSVSWYQQVLGQGPQFIFQYYEKEERGRGNFPDRFSARQFPNYSSELNVNALLLGDSALYLCASSLGGAPGNTIYFGEGSWLTVV.

J is TRBJ2-2 and V is TRBV5-6; 10 nucleotides agree with TRBD1. Trimming removed 2 bases from V and 7 bases from J; junction bases left unmatched: 5. The CDR3 runs 15 residues. Germline CDR1 and CDR2: SGHDT and YYEEEE. CDR3 loop: CASSFRQGAVGELFF. In nucleotides, the CDR3 is TGTGCCAGCAGCTTTCGACAGGGGGCAGTCGGGGAGCTGTTTTTT.

The rearrangement links TRBV10-1 to TRBJ2-7; D unresolved. The CDR3 length is 11 residues. Germline V gene data show CDR1 as WNHNN and CDR2 as SYGVQD (reference sequence). V dropped 6 bases and J dropped 6 bases, with 9 bases sitting between them. The CDR3 is CASSGKGEQYF. The CDR3 DNA reads as TGCGCCAGCAGCGGAAAGGGCGAGCAGTACTTC.

The chain has TRBV28 and TRBJ2-1; D could derive from TRBD1 or TRBD2 (6 bases each). The germline V gene encodes CDR1 MDHEN and CDR2 SYDVKM. Trimming left V 7 bases short and J 5 bases short, with 21 bases between. The CDR3 covers 16 residues. As DNA, the CDR3 is TGTGCCAGCACCGAGACCGGGGGCCGATTTGACAATGAGCAGTTCTTC. As protein: CASTETGGRFDNEQFF.

The rearrangement joins TRBV28 to TRBJ2-7; D may be TRBD1 or TRBD2 (5 bases each). This CDR3 has 14 residues. V dropped 5 bases and J dropped 2 bases, with 13 bases sitting between them. Germline CDR1 MDHEN, CDR2 SYDVKM. The DNA for the CDR3 is TGTGCCAGCAGTCCCCCGGGACCGACCTACGAGCAGTACTTC. Amino acid sequence: CASSPPGPTYEQYF.

V gene TRBV6-6 combines with J gene TRBJ2-7, with 11 positions matching TRBD1. With V trimmed by 2 bases and J by 3 bases, 6 bases remained unmatched. CDR1 MNHNY and CDR2 SVGAGI come from the germline V gene (reference sequence). The CDR3 sequence is 16 residues long. For the CDR3, the DNA is TGTGCCAGCAGTTACGGGTGGGACAGGGGGGACTACGAGCAGTACTTC. This sequence encodes CASSYGWDRGDYEQYF.

To note about this clone: Other DNA sequences of this sample code for an identical CDR3. V and J are TRBV19 and TRBJ1-5; D is unclear. The CDR3 loop spans 19 amino acids. The V end was cut by 0 bases, the J end by 2 bases, with 20 bases between. The V gene's germline CDR1 is LNHDA and CDR2 SQIVND (reference sequence). CDR3 amino acids: CASSIDGVYRGNGNQPQHF. CDR3 coding DNA: TGTGCCAGTAGTATAGATGGAGTGTACCGTGGGAACGGCAATCAGCCCCAGCATTTT.

This rearrangement joins TRBV9 to TRBJ1-4; the D is unclear. V was shortened by 4 bases and J by 5 bases, with 12 bases between the two germline ends. CDR3 length: 14 residues. Germline lookup yields CDR1 SGDLS and CDR2 YYNGEE. The CDR3 coding sequence is TGTGCCAGCAGCCCAAACGACGGGAATGAAAAACTGTTTTTT. It encodes CASSPNDGNEKLFF.